This TCR beta chain was sequenced during a study of blood T cell repertoires in COVID-19 (dated by TCRdb to about 2020). For the study in its entirety: Samples from collaborators originated in the United States, Italy and Spain and spanned both the acute and convalescent phases of COVID-19. The material from the prospective study consisted of cDNA or gDNA derived from T cells, B-cell-depleted T cells, or PBMCs. The dataset comprised deeply sampled blood TCRbeta repertoires from subjects exposed to, actively infected with, or recovered from COVID-19. A freely available public database, intended as a resource for researchers studying the immune response to SARS-CoV-2, is where the repertoires were released. The samples were drawn from two sources: the first 160 participants of the ongoing ImmuneRACE study, and fewer than 1,500 subjects contributed by 6 global collaborators. Nearly every sample came with metadata listing a de-identified subject ID, COVID-19 status, age in years and sex. Where HLA class I and class II types were available, the types were taken from metadata supplied by the sample provider, not from assay-based typing. On the study overall, not on this receptor specifically: Clinical and demographic metadata were provided uncurated, with the amount varying by source and participant.

Collaborating institutions collected whole blood in K2EDTA tubes following their own protocols. For TCRbeta analysis, collaborator samples were shipped as frozen whole blood, as isolated PBMCs, or as DNA extracted from either sample type. The CDR3, from cysteine to phenylalanine, totals 14 residues. Only the CDR3 DNA is retained, 42 bases long and in frame from the first base. The junction shows trimming of 1 base on V and 4 bases on J, and the gene matches do not reach 3 bases of it. Looking up the germline V gene (reference sequence) yields CDR1 SGHNT and CDR2 YYREEE. Comments on this clone: Its recognized antigen is unknown. One base away there is no much larger clone; base qualities are not given.

The immunoSEQ Assay, a bias-controlled multiplex PCR, was used to amplify TCRbeta CDR3 regions from genomic DNA. The authors' pipeline ran thus. The number of nucleated cells in each sample was estimated from the amplification of reference gene primers within the assay. To quantify the absolute abundance of each unique TCRbeta CDR3 rearrangement, sequence reads were collapsed and filtered. For each sample, productive Simpson clonality was calculated as the square root of Simpson's diversity index across productive rearrangements. TCRdb's version of the immuneACCESS table is confined to in-frame rearrangements and falls short of the full clone set. An unresolved V gene accounts for under half of the shortfall where checked; the remainder is of unknown origin. D and trimming come from the DNA, and the V and J calls and clone size come from that table. The sample records tens of thousands of clones, 75% to 90% of which are singletons. The top ten constitute 3% to 3.5% of the sample.

The sequence is built from TRBV5-4 and TRBJ2-3; 7 central nucleotides agree with TRBD1. Sequenced: peripheral blood. This clonotype was sampled from a woman aged 70-85 years with acute or convalescent COVID-19. The nucleotides are TGTGCCAGCAGCTTGCAGGGGGTGGCAGATACGCAGTATTTT. This encodes CASSLQGVADTQYF.